What follows are 10 T cell receptor beta chains derived from one specimen sequenced in a study of technical replicates of blood from several donors (dated by TCRdb to 2015 to 2018). Receptor libraries were prepared by the immunoSEQ multiplex PCR assay. The clones in this table, taken by TCRdb from immuneACCESS, are in-frame only. Not every clone is retained; where verified, under half of the shortfall comes from an unresolved V gene, and the cause of the rest is unknown. This sample lists about 81,000 clones; 96% were detected once. The ten largest clones take up around 0.18% of the sample. Sequencing was done on a sample of T cells isolated from PBMCs. The receptor set was obtained from a human donor in good health.

V and J are TRBV10-3 and TRBJ1-4; weak D call: TRBD1 (6 bases). V was pared by 10 bases and J by 6 bases, with 18 bases between. Germline loops: CDR1 ENHRY, CDR2 SYGVKD. This CDR3 spans 14 amino acids. CDR3 nucleotides: TGTGCCACCGGATCACAGGGAGGGGATGAAAAACTGTTTTTT. This encodes CATGSQGGDEKLFF.

V is TRBV2 and J is TRBJ2-7; D possibly corresponds to TRBD1 (5 bases). The germline CDR1 and CDR2 sequences are SNHLY and FYNNEI. CDR3 length equals 14 residues. Trimming removed 1 base at V and 3 bases at J, with 10 bases between. In DNA, the CDR3 is TGTGCCAGCAGTGAAGGTTGGGGCCTCTACGAGCAGTACTTC. Encoded protein: CASSEGWGLYEQYF.

V gene TRBV6-5 combines with J gene TRBJ1-1, with a possible D match to TRBD1 (5 bases). This CDR3 has 12 residues. Looked up from germline, CDR1 is MNHEY and CDR2 is SVGAGI. The ends were cut back, 5 bases at V and 2 bases at J, with 6 bases in the middle. The CDR3 DNA reads TGTGCCAGCAGTCAGGGTAACACTGAAGCTTTCTTT. Translating gives CASSQGNTEAFF.

J is TRBJ1-1 and V is TRBV6-1, with 10 nucleotides matching TRBD1. After removal of 9 bases from V and 4 bases from J, the junction contained 5 bases not matched to a gene. In germline, CDR1 is MNHNS, CDR2 SASEGT. The CDR3 extends over 13 amino acids. CDR3 nucleotides: TGTGCCAGTTCGACAGGGGGCCTCACTGAAGCTTTCTTT. As protein: CASSTGGLTEAFF.

This chain connects TRBV6-5 to TRBJ2-1, with D perhaps matching TRBD2 (5 bases). Trimming pared 8 bases from V and 8 bases from J, leaving 16 bases between. Germline CDR1 and CDR2: MNHEY and SVGAGI. CDR3 length equals 13 residues. For the CDR3, the DNA is TGTGCCAGCGTGCGGGCTAATCACTATGAGCAGTTCTTC. Its translation is CASVRANHYEQFF.

V is TRBV6-4 and J is TRBJ2-1, with TRBD2 matching 9 bases. The CDR3 has 17 residues. The trim removed 7 bases at V and 4 bases at J, leaving 14 bases unmatched. Germline-derived CDR1 and CDR2 are MRHNA and SNTAGT. The CDR3, as DNA: TGTGCCAGCAACGGGTTCGTTAGCGGGAGTAAGTACAATGAGCAGTTCTTC. It yields the protein CASNGFVSGSKYNEQFF.

This chain's CDR3 is CASAGQQDTEAFF. Written as DNA, the CDR3 is TGTGCTAGCGCGGGACAGCAAGACACTGAAGCTTTCTTT. The chain couples TRBV12-5 to TRBJ1-1; 7 bases map to TRBD1. CDR1 and CDR2 (germline): LGHNT, FRNRAP. After removal of 9 bases from V and 3 bases from J, the junction contained 7 bases not matched to a gene. The CDR3 has 13 residues.

With regard to this clone: The same CDR3 also results from other DNA sequences found in this sample. The J gene is TRBJ1-2, the V gene TRBV5-1; 7 bases are shared with TRBD1. Unmatched junction bases numbered 5, after V lost 0 bases and J lost 3 bases. This CDR3 has 15 amino acids. Germline V gives CDR1 SGHRS, CDR2 YFSETQ. CDR3 region: CASSLGQGRDYGYTF. DNA of the CDR3: TGCGCCAGCAGCTTGGGACAGGGCAGAGACTATGGCTACACCTTC.

The chain employs TRBV27 and TRBJ2-7, with a possible D match to TRBD2 (5 bases). Germline CDR1 reads MNHEY; CDR2 reads SMNVEV (reference sequence). This CDR3 comprises 11 residues. V lost 11 bases and J lost 7, with 15 bases in between. The CDR3: CASMEAEEQYF. In DNA form, the CDR3 reads TGTGCCTCGATGGAGGCAGAAGAGCAGTACTTC.

The chain carries TRBV29-1 and TRBJ2-5; D gene uncertain. The germline CDR1 and CDR2 sequences are SQVTM and ANQGSEA. This CDR3 has 11 amino acids. The CDR3 DNA follows: TGCGGAGCCGCCGACCAAGAGACCCAGTACTTC. It translates to CGAADQETQYF.